This is a list of T cell receptor beta chains from one sample in a study of blood T cells in healthy people across ages. MiXCR, run by TCRdb on the 5' RACE reads, gives a single entry per CDR3 protein. Of over 600,000 distinct CDR3 sequences listed, about 45% are singletons. Sequenced sample: blood. The receptors here all came from a man older than 75 in good health. CDR3s include the opening cysteine and the closing phenylalanine or tryptophan. D genes are given only for firm matches. Not all rows give a size; the values are once, few, many and, for expanded clones, a class.

.,.,TRBV7-9,TRBJ1-5,TGTGCCAGCAGCTTAGTCGGGGTCAGTCAGCCCCAGCATTTT,CASSLVGVSQPQHF
.,TRBD1,TRBV5-1,TRBJ1-1,TGCGCCAGCAGGCACCGGGACAGGGGAGACACTGAAGCTTTCTTT,CASRHRDRGDTEAFF
once,.,TRBV29-1,TRBJ2-3,TGCAGCGTTACCACTCAGGCAGATACGCAGTATTTT,CSVTTQADTQYF
few,.,TRBV3-1,TRBJ2-5,TGTGCCAGCAGCCAAGACGTGGGGGGGCCCCAGTACTTC,CASSQDVGGPQYF
few,.,TRBV6-5,TRBJ1-6,TGTGCCAGCAGTCCAAATGCTTATTCACCCCTCCACTTT,CASSPNAYSPLHF
.,.,TRBV7-2,TRBJ2-3,TGTGCCAGCAGCTTAGGCCCCAGGGGGGGCACAGATACGCAGTATTTT,CASSLGPRGGTDTQYF
many,TRBD1,TRBV9,TRBJ2-5,TGTGCCAGCAGCTCCCGGGACAGGGTAGAGACCCAGTACTTC,CASSSRDRVETQYF
many,.,TRBV9,TRBJ2-3,TGTGCCAGCAGCGTAGAAGGGGTTTCAGATACGCAGTATTTT,CASSVEGVSDTQYF
.,.,TRBV2,TRBJ1-6,TGTGCCAGCACCGGGCAGGCCAGTTCACCCCTCCACTTT,CASTGQASSPLHF
few,.,TRBV28,TRBJ1-5,TGTGCCAGCAGTTTTCTGTTTGGAGGGCTTGACAATCAGCCCCAGCATTTT,CASSFLFGGLDNQPQHF
.,.,TRBV5-5,TRBJ2-1,TGTGCCAGCAGCTTGCAGGGATGGAACAATGAGCAGTTCTTC,CASSLQGWNNEQFF
.,.,TRBV3-1,TRBJ2-4,TGTGCCAGCAGCCAAGATCTTGGGGCGGTGGGGAACATTCAGTACTTC,CASSQDLGAVGNIQYF
.,.,TRBV20-1,TRBJ1-2,TGCAGTGCTAGGCCTGGACCTGACAACTATGGCTACACCTTC,CSARPGPDNYGYTF
.,.,TRBV20-1,TRBJ2-7,TGCAGTGCTAGAGGGGCTAGCTCCTACAATGAGCAGTACTTC,CSARGASSYNEQYF
.,.,TRBV5-6,TRBJ2-2,TGTGCCAGCAGCCAAGTTTGGCCCGCGAACACCGGGGAGCTGTTTTTT,CASSQVWPANTGELFF
once,.,TRBV29-1,TRBJ2-4,TGCAGCGTCCGGGGGCTCGGGGCCAAAAACATTCAGTACTTC,CSVRGLGAKNIQYF
.,TRBD2,TRBV7-8,TRBJ2-1,TGTGCCAGCAGCTTAGCCAAGATTCTAGCGGGACCCAACAATGAGCAGTTCTTC,CASSLAKILAGPNNEQFF
many,.,TRBV28,TRBJ1-2,TGTGCCAGCAGTTTGGTCAGGGTGGAAGGCTACACCTTC,CASSLVRVEGYTF
.,.,TRBV9,TRBJ2-5,TGTGCCAGCAGCGTTTTAGAGGGACAAGAGACCCAGTACTTC,CASSVLEGQETQYF
.,.,TRBV7-8,TRBJ2-5,TGTGCCAGCAGCTCCAGCACGGACGGTTTGGAGGCCCAGTACTTC,CASSSSTDGLEAQYF
.,TRBD2,TRBV9,TRBJ2-5,TGTGCCAGCAGCGTAGCCAGCCAGCGGGGCTGGGAGACCCAGTACTTC,CASSVASQRGWETQYF
few,.,TRBV5-1,TRBJ2-7,TGCGCCAGCCTAGACTCGGGACGGCATACCTACGAGCAGTACTTC,CASLDSGRHTYEQYF
.,.,TRBV5-1,TRBJ2-7,TGCGCCAGCAGCCCTCAAACTGGAAATTACGAGCAGTACTTC,CASSPQTGNYEQYF
.,.,TRBV28,TRBJ2-5,TGTGCCAGCAGTGGGATAGTTGGGGTCAGACAGACCCAGTACTTC,CASSGIVGVRQTQYF
.,TRBD2,TRBV7-3,TRBJ2-3,TGTGCCAGCACAAAAGGAAGACTAGCGGGAGGGATAGATACGCAGTATTTT,CASTKGRLAGGIDTQYF
few,TRBD1,TRBV7-8,TRBJ2-6,TGTGCCAGCAGCTTTCGACAGGGAATCTTCTCTGGGGCCAACGTCCTGACTTTC,CASSFRQGIFSGANVLTF
.,.,TRBV28,TRBJ2-1,TGTGCCAGCAGTACCCCCTCACCCAATGAGCAGTTCTTC,CASSTPSPNEQFF
.,.,TRBV12-3/TRBV12-4,TRBJ1-1,TGTGCCAGCAGTTTATTGGACGGCACTGAAGCTTTCTTT,CASSLLDGTEAFF
few,TRBD2,TRBV24-1,TRBJ2-7,TGTGCCACCAGTCAAAGCGGGAGTAATAATGAGCAGTACTTC,CATSQSGSNNEQYF
.,.,TRBV15,TRBJ1-5,TGTGCCACCAGCAGAGATAGGGGTCCGGGCAATCAGCCCCAGCATTTT,CATSRDRGPGNQPQHF
.,.,TRBV21-1,TRBJ2-7,TGTGCCAGCAGCAAAGGGCGACAGGCCTACGAGCAGTACTTC,CASSKGRQAYEQYF
.,.,TRBV20-1,TRBJ2-7,TGCAGTGCAACAGGGGCGGGAAGGGATTACGAGCAGTACTTC,CSATGAGRDYEQYF
.,.,TRBV10-3,TRBJ2-2,TGTGCCATCAGTGAGATACAGGCCGGGGAGCTGTTTTTT,CAISEIQAGELFF
.,.,TRBV4-3,TRBJ1-2,TGCGCCAGCAGCCGAGGATGGGGGCCGTTTGGCTACACCTTC,CASSRGWGPFGYTF
few,.,TRBV10-3,TRBJ1-1,TGTGCCATCAGTTCCGACTTTTCGGAAGCTTTCTTT,CAISSDFSEAFF
.,.,TRBV5-1,TRBJ2-3,TGCACCAGCAGCCCGTGGGATAGCGGAAGCACAGATACGCAGTATTTT,CTSSPWDSGSTDTQYF
.,.,TRBV6-2/TRBV6-3,TRBJ2-7,TGTGCCAGCAGTTCCCACGGAGGGAAATACGAGCAGTACTTC,CASSSHGGKYEQYF
.,TRBD2,TRBV28,TRBJ2-4,TGTGCCTGCAGTTCCCTTCCCCCGGGACTAGCGGGAGAAGTAGCCAAAAACATTCAGTACTTC,CACSSLPPGLAGEVAKNIQYF
.,TRBD1,TRBV24-1,TRBJ2-7,TGTGCCACCAGTGATCCGGGACAGGGGACCTACGAGCAGTACTTC,CATSDPGQGTYEQYF
.,TRBD2,TRBV12-3/TRBV12-4,TRBJ2-3,TGTGCCAGCAGTCCAGCGGGAGGTGAGACTCATACGCAGTATTTT,CASSPAGGETHTQYF
.,TRBD1,TRBV20-1,TRBJ1-1,TGCAGTGCAACCCCCATGACAGGGAGGAACACTGAAGCTTTCTTT,CSATPMTGRNTEAFF
.,.,TRBV20-1,TRBJ2-7,TGCAGTGCTAGACCCGTTAAATTAGGGGCGCGTACCTACGAGCAGTACTTC,CSARPVKLGARTYEQYF
few,.,TRBV11-3,TRBJ2-1,TGTGCCAGCAGCTCCGGATGGCGGATTTACAATGAGCAGTTCTTC,CASSSGWRIYNEQFF
once,TRBD2,TRBV20-1,TRBJ2-5,TGCAGTGCTAGAGATCTGGCGGGGGGGCGGGAGACCCAGTACTTC,CSARDLAGGRETQYF
.,.,TRBV27,TRBJ1-6,TGTGCCAGCAGTTTCCAGGGTAGGGGTGGCTCACCCCTCCACTTT,CASSFQGRGGSPLHF
.,.,TRBV27,TRBJ2-7,TGTGCCAGCAGTTTATTAAAGGGAGACTACCTCTCCTACGAGCAGTACTTC,CASSLLKGDYLSYEQYF